The 17 T cell receptor beta chains below come from one sample, sequenced in a study of Ad26.COV2.S vaccination and SARS-CoV-2 variants. Sequenced by immunoSEQ multiplex PCR; TCRdb stores in-frame clones only, minus some. The repertoire has 200,000 to 250,000 clones, approximately 90% of them found once; the top ten carry about 10%. Treatment meaning: some 20 received Ad26.COV2.S at low or high dose, single or two shots; 5 received placebo; per-sample allocation not given. Sampling was performed 63 days after the first vaccine or placebo injection. The sequenced sample was peripheral blood, obtained in a trial of Ad26.COV2.S vaccine versus placebo. These receptors originate from a person between 18 and 65 years old who received the Ad26.COV2.S COVID-19 vaccine or a placebo.

V usage is TRBV16 and J usage is TRBJ2-3, with 8 nucleotides matching TRBD2. The V and J ends lost 1 base and 2 bases, in that order; junction bases with no gene match: 5. CDR1 KGHSY and CDR2 FQNENV come from the germline V gene. CDR3 length equals 16 residues. CDR3 residues: CASSQLERGLTDTQYF. The CDR3 coding sequence is TGTGCCAGCAGCCAATTGGAGCGGGGGCTCACAGATACGCAGTATTTT.

The V and J genes are TRBV29-1 and TRBJ1-1; D gene uncertain. There are 12 residues in the CDR3. V lost 7 bases and J 0 bases, leaving 9 bases between the germline ends. Per germline, CDR1 SQVTM and CDR2 ANQGSEA. The CDR3, as DNA: TGCAGCGCCTTTCATATGAACACTGAAGCTTTCTTT. This gives the protein CSAFHMNTEAFF.

This chain's CDR3 is CAWSFSNEKLFF. The CDR3, as DNA: TGTGCCTGGAGTTTTTCTAATGAAAAACTGTTTTTT. The chain joins TRBV30 to TRBJ1-4, with D unclear. The CDR3 length is 12 residues. Germline lookup yields CDR1 GTSNPN and CDR2 SVGIG (reference sequence). The V end was cut by 2 bases, the J end by 3 bases, with 4 bases between.

The chain links TRBV5-1 to TRBJ2-1, with 14 bases fitting TRBD2. CDR1 is SGHRS, CDR2 YFSETQ, per germline. With V trimmed by 4 bases and J by 2 bases, 5 bases remained unmatched. The CDR3 runs 17 residues. CDR3 loop: CASSPRLAGGPYNEQFF. CDR3 nucleotides: TGCGCCAGCAGCCCTCGACTAGCGGGGGGGCCCTACAATGAGCAGTTCTTC. Using reference TRBV5-1 and TRBJ2-1 for the parts outside the CDR3, the full variable domain is KAGVTQTPRYLIKTRGQQVTLSCSPISGHRSVSWYQQTPGQGLQFLFEYFSETQRNKGNFPGRFSGRQFSNSRSEMNVSTLELGDSALYLCASSPRLAGGPYNEQFFGPGTRLTVL.

This chain connects TRBV18 to TRBJ1-2; 7 bases are shared with TRBD1. This CDR3 comprises 15 residues. Germline loops: CDR1 KGHSH, CDR2 LQKENI. The ends lost 3 bases at V and 2 bases at J; junction bases unmatched: 6. CDR3: CASSPTGAGNYGYTF. The CDR3 DNA follows: TGTGCCAGCTCACCCACAGGGGCGGGAAACTATGGCTACACCTTC.

This sequence joins TRBV3-1 (or the pseudogene TRBV3-2) and TRBJ2-4; 7 bases agree with TRBD2. V lost 0 bases, J lost 0 bases, and 5 bases stayed unmatched. The CDR3 extends over 17 amino acids. CDR1 and CDR2 (germline): LGHDT, YNNKEL (reference sequence). In DNA form, the CDR3 reads TGTGCCAGCAGCCAAGATTTGGTAGCGGGAGCCAAAAACATTCAGTACTTC. This sequence encodes CASSQDLVAGAKNIQYF.

The rearrangement uses TRBV5-1 and TRBJ2-2; D is undetermined. Trimming took off 2 bases at V and 5 bases at J, with 7 bases between the two ends. Per the germline V gene, CDR1 is SGHRS and CDR2 is YFSETQ. The CDR3 covers 13 residues. The CDR3 DNA sequence: TGCGCCAGCAGCTTTACAGAGACCGGGGAGCTGTTTTTT. Its protein is CASSFTETGELFF.

The chain is built from TRBV13 and TRBJ2-7; 11 bases line up with TRBD1. V lost 2 bases and J lost 3; bases outside the gene matches: 6. This CDR3 spans 16 amino acids. The germline CDR1 and CDR2 sequences are PRHDT and FYEKMQ (reference sequence). This CDR3 is CASSLRDRGVDYEQYF. CDR3 in DNA: TGTGCCAGCAGCTTAAGGGACAGGGGGGTAGACTACGAGCAGTACTTC.

This clone appeared a single time. The V and J genes are TRBV9 and TRBJ1-1, with D perhaps matching TRBD1 (5 bases). The ends were cut back, 6 bases at V and 0 bases at J, with 18 bases in the middle. Looked up from germline, CDR1 is SGDLS and CDR2 is YYNGEE. The CDR3 is 16 residues long. CDR3 bases: TGTGCCAGCACCCCCTCCGGGGGAGTTATGAACACTGAAGCTTTCTTT. The encoded protein is CASTPSGGVMNTEAFF.

The chain couples TRBV7-6 to TRBJ1-2, with 7 nucleotides matching TRBD1. The CDR3 spans 16 residues. V shed 1 base, J shed 0 bases, and the junction held 5 bases outside the gene matches. Per germline, CDR1 SGHVS and CDR2 FNYEAQ. CDR3 nucleotide sequence: TGTGCCAGCAGCTTAGGGCCACAGGGGCCTAACTATGGCTACACCTTC. Protein sequence: CASSLGPQGPNYGYTF. Full variable domain (rest looked up from reference TRBV7-6 and TRBJ1-2): GAGVSQSPRYKVTKRGQDVALRCDPISGHVSLYWYRQALGQGPEFLTYFNYEAQQDKSGLPNDRFSAERPEGSISTLTIQRTEQRDSAMYRCASSLGPQGPNYGYTFGSGTRLTVV.

The chain employs TRBV27 and TRBJ2-3; 7 bases map to TRBD1. With 2 bases clipped from V and 10 bases from J, the junction kept 6 bases outside the gene matches. Germline CDR1 MNHEY, CDR2 SMNVEV (reference sequence). The CDR3 contains 13 residues. The CDR3 is CASSLGTETAQYF. The DNA of the CDR3 is TGTGCCAGCAGTTTAGGGACAGAGACTGCGCAGTATTTT.

Points on this clone: The limits of the CDR3 on the DNA are not certain, so only TCRdb's listed CDR3 is given. The chain has TRBV5-4 and TRBJ2-5; the table's D call TRBD2 went unverified against the DNA. CDR1 and CDR2 from the germline V gene are SGHNT and YYREEE (reference sequence). The CDR3 contains 16 residues when both ends are counted. The CDR3 spells CASSLAVAGGATKLNF.

The chain employs TRBV18 and TRBJ1-2, with 9 bases lining up with TRBD1. CDR1 is KGHSH and CDR2 is LQKENI in the germline V gene. Trimming took 1 base from V and 8 from J; bases not matched to a gene: 14. The CDR3 runs 17 residues. The CDR3 DNA sequence: TGTGCCAGCTCACCACAGTCCCCAGGACAGGGGTTATTCGGCTACACCTTC. It specifies CASSPQSPGQGLFGYTF.

This chain links TRBV18 with TRBJ2-2, with 7 nucleotides matching TRBD2. With V trimmed by 6 bases and J by 3 bases, 10 bases remained unmatched. The CDR3 loop spans 16 amino acids. Germline CDR1 and CDR2: KGHSH and LQKENI. The CDR3 nucleotides are TGTGCCAGCTCGCGAGCTAGCGGTCTAGACACCGGGGAGCTGTTTTTT. Protein sequence: CASSRASGLDTGELFF. The variable domain in full, with the rest retrieved from reference TRBV18 and TRBJ2-2, is NAGVMQNPRHLVRRRGQEARLRCSPMKGHSHVYWYRQLPEEGLKFMVYLQKENIIDESGMPKERFSAEFPKEGPSILRIQQVVRGDSAAYFCASSRASGLDTGELFFGEGSRLTVL.

The chain recombines TRBV4-3 with TRBJ2-3; possible D gene TRBD2, 6 bases. The V gene's germline CDR1 is LGHNA and CDR2 YSLEER. This CDR3 region has 15 residues. Trimming shortened V by 3 bases and J by 2 bases, and 12 bases separated the two germline ends. The DNA for the CDR3 is TGCGCCAGCAGCCAGGGAGGTTGGAACACAGATACGCAGTATTTT. This encodes CASSQGGWNTDTQYF.

V gene TRBV9 combines with J gene TRBJ2-7; the match to TRBD1 covers 8 bases. V was pared by 4 bases and J by 2 bases, with 5 bases of the junction left unmatched. Germline V gene lookup returns CDR1 SGDLS and CDR2 YYNGEE. The CDR3 sequence is 14 residues long. The CDR3 DNA reads as TGTGCCAGCAGCCTACAGGGGGACACCTACGAGCAGTACTTC. Translated, it gives CASSLQGDTYEQYF. The complete variable domain, with remaining parts taken from reference TRBV9 and TRBJ2-7, reads DSGVTQTPKHLITATGQRVTLRCSPRSGDLSVYWYQQSLDQGLQFLIQYYNGEERAKGNILERFSAQQFPDLHSELNLSSLELGDSALYFCASSLQGDTYEQYFGPGTRLTVT.

The CDR3 nucleotides read TGTGCCAGTAGTATAGTTGTCCATGAGCAGTTCTTC. It yields the protein CASSIVVHEQFF. The chain uses TRBV19 and TRBJ2-1; D is ambiguous. This CDR3 contains 12 residues. Germline assignment: CDR1 LNHDA and CDR2 SQIVND (reference sequence). Trimming removed 1 base from V and 8 bases from J, with 6 bases in between.